The rows below give T cell receptor beta chains drawn from one sample of a study of blood T cell repertoires in COVID-19. The method was immunoSEQ multiplex PCR; TCRdb's version includes in-frame clones alone and lacks a portion of them. The data show around 210,000 clones, 85% seen once. The sequenced material came from peripheral blood. These receptors were collected from a man in his fifties or sixties with COVID-19, enrolled during active disease. The CDR3 runs from the conserved cysteine through the conserved F or W. The D gene is left open where the match is weak. Where a row states a size, it is once, few, many or the class of an expanded clone; other rows omit it.

size | J | D | V | DNA | CDR3
- | TRBJ1-2 | - | TRBV5-8 | TGTGCCAGCACCCCGGTGGGCAGGGACTATGGCTACACCTTC | CASTPVGRDYGYTF
- | TRBJ2-1 | TRBD1 | TRBV24-1 | TGTGCCACCAGTGAACAAAGGACAGGGAAGAAGAACAATGAGCAGTTCTTC | CATSEQRTGKKNNEQFF
- | TRBJ2-7 | TRBD1 | TRBV4-1 | TGCGCCAGCAGCCAAACCGGACAGGAGGAGTACGAGCAGTACTTC | CASSQTGQEEYEQYF
- | TRBJ2-7 | - | TRBV4-1 | TGCGCCAGCAGCCAAGCCTTTGGTCGTACCGGGGGAGGCGAGCAGTACTTC | CASSQAFGRTGGGEQYF
- | TRBJ2-1 | TRBD2 | TRBV4-1 | TGCGCCAGCAGCCCTAGTACGGGAGGTGAGCAGTTCTTC | CASSPSTGGEQFF
once | TRBJ2-1 | - | TRBV27 | TGTGCCAGCAGCCACGACAAGAGGGCCTACAATGAGCAGTTCTTC | CASSHDKRAYNEQFF
few | TRBJ1-4 | - | TRBV27 | TGTGCCAGCAGTTTGGGGCCCCGGAATGAAAAACTGTTTTTT | CASSLGPRNEKLFF
- | TRBJ1-1 | TRBD1 | TRBV7-9 | TGTGCCAGCAGCCGGACAGGGAGGAACACTGAAGCTTTCTTT | CASSRTGRNTEAFF
- | TRBJ2-3 | - | TRBV30 | TGTGCCTGGACTGGGCAGCTCACAGATACGCAGTATTTT | CAWTGQLTDTQYF
- | TRBJ2-2 | TRBD1 | TRBV9 | TGTGCCAGCACCTTGGGCCCGGGACAGGGATTTTCCACCGGGGAGCTGTTTTTT | CASTLGPGQGFSTGELFF
- | TRBJ2-7 | TRBD1 | TRBV10-3 | TGTGCCATCAGGACGGGACAGGGTTTTTTCAACGAGCAGTACTTC | CAIRTGQGFFNEQYF
- | TRBJ2-1 | - | TRBV11-2 | TGTGCCAGCAGCCAGGGCAAGGGTGAGCAGTTCTTC | CASSQGKGEQFF
- | TRBJ2-3 | - | TRBV11-2 | TGTGCCAGCAGCTTAGAAGTTTCCGGGAAGTGGACAGATACGCAGTATTTT | CASSLEVSGKWTDTQYF
- | TRBJ1-6 | TRBD1 | TRBV5-1 | TGCGCCAGCACTCTGGACAGGTTAAATTCACCCCTCCACTTT | CASTLDRLNSPLHF
- | TRBJ1-4 | TRBD1 | TRBV9 | TGTGCCAGCAGCGTTTCGTCGGGACAGGGGTCTTCTAGTGAAAAACTGTTTTTT | CASSVSSGQGSSSEKLFF
few | TRBJ2-7 | TRBD1 | TRBV6-5 | TGTGCCAGCAGTTACGGGACAGTTGGCTACGAGCAGTACTTC | CASSYGTVGYEQYF
- | TRBJ2-2 | - | TRBV2 | TGTGCCAGCAGGGCAAACACGAACACCGGGGAGCTGTTTTTT | CASRANTNTGELFF
- | TRBJ1-5 | TRBD1 | TRBV7-8 | TGTGCCAGTAGTAGGGGGCACAATCAGCCCCAGCATTTT | CASSRGHNQPQHF
- | TRBJ2-7 | - | TRBV7-9 | TGTGCCAGCGCCAAAGACCGGGGCTCCTACGAGCAGTACTTC | CASAKDRGSYEQYF
- | TRBJ1-2 | TRBD1 | TRBV28 | TGTGCCAGCAGTTTCCAGGGGGCCTATGGCTACACCTTC | CASSFQGAYGYTF
- | TRBJ1-2 | - | TRBV5-1 | TGCGCCAGCAGGGAGGGTCCCTCCGAAATCTATGGCTACACCTTC | CASREGPSEIYGYTF
few | TRBJ2-2 | TRBD1 | TRBV5-1 | TGCGCCAGCAGCTTGGGGACAGGAGGTTCTATCGGGGAGCTGTTTTTT | CASSLGTGGSIGELFF
- | TRBJ1-5 | TRBD1 | TRBV7-8 | TGTGCCAGCAGCTTACTCACAGGGGGCAGCAATCAGCCCCAGCATTTT | CASSLLTGGSNQPQHF
- | TRBJ1-5 | - | TRBV4-1 | TGCGCCAGCAGCCAAGATCGGGGGGCAAGCAATCAGCCCCAGCATTTT | CASSQDRGASNQPQHF
- | TRBJ1-2 | TRBD1 | TRBV7-2 | TGTGCCAGCATCCCCCGGAGGTCGGGACAGCACTATGGCTACACCTTC | CASIPRRSGQHYGYTF
- | TRBJ2-7 | TRBD1 | TRBV5-4 | TGTGCCAGCAGCTTCCGGGACAGGGGTTATGAGCAGTACTTC | CASSFRDRGYEQYF
- | TRBJ2-3 | TRBD2 | TRBV7-2 | TGTGCCAGCAGCTTAGCGCGGCTAGCGGGGACTAGCACAGATACGCAGTATTTT | CASSLARLAGTSTDTQYF
- | TRBJ2-1 | - | TRBV11-1 | TGTGCCAGCAGCTTAGAACGGGGGTCCTACAATGAGCAGTTCTTC | CASSLERGSYNEQFF
- | TRBJ2-5 | - | TRBV3-1/TRBV3-2 | TGTGCCAGCAGCCAAGATGGGAGGGGGGGAGAGACCCAGTACTTC | CASSQDGRGGETQYF
- | TRBJ2-3 | TRBD2 | TRBV7-3 | TGTGCCAGCGCCCTCGGGGGGGGAGGTAGCACAGATACGCAGTATTTT | CASALGGGGSTDTQYF
- | TRBJ2-2 | - | TRBV19 | TGTGCCAGTAGTCCCCGGACTACGATTACCGGGGAGCTGTTTTTT | CASSPRTTITGELFF
- | TRBJ2-1 | TRBD1 | TRBV19 | TGTGCCGCAGCCGGACAGGGGACGGAGGAGCAGTTCTTC | CAAAGQGTEEQFF
- | TRBJ1-1 | TRBD1 | TRBV7-9 | TGTGCCAGCAGCCCCTGGACAGGGGAAGCTTTCTTT | CASSPWTGEAFF
- | TRBJ2-2 | TRBD1 | TRBV3-1/TRBV3-2 | TGTGCCAGCAGCCATGAGACAGGGGGCAACACCGGGGAGCTGTTTTTT | CASSHETGGNTGELFF
- | TRBJ2-5 | TRBD2 | TRBV7-2 | TGTGCCAGCAGCTTGAGACTAGCGGGGACCGGAGAGACCCAGTACTTC | CASSLRLAGTGETQYF
- | TRBJ2-7 | TRBD2 | TRBV6-2/TRBV6-3 | TGTGCCAGCAGTTCCAGTAGACTAGCAACCTCCTACGAGCAGTACTTC | CASSSSRLATSYEQYF
- | TRBJ1-5 | TRBD1 | TRBV3-1/TRBV3-2 | TGTGCCAGCAGCCAATCCGGACAGGGGGATAGCAATCAGCCCCAGCATTTT | CASSQSGQGDSNQPQHF
- | TRBJ1-4 | TRBD1 | TRBV18 | TGTGCCAGCTCACCGTCGGGAGAGACAGGGGGACGAGAAAAACTGTTTTTT | CASSPSGETGGREKLFF
- | TRBJ1-5 | - | TRBV6-2/TRBV6-3 | TGTGCCAGCAGTTACAGGGCCACAGGGTCCAATCAGCCCCAGCATTTT | CASSYRATGSNQPQHF
- | TRBJ2-7 | - | TRBV27 | TGTGCCAGCAGTCGAGGGTACGAGCAGTACTTC | CASSRGYEQYF